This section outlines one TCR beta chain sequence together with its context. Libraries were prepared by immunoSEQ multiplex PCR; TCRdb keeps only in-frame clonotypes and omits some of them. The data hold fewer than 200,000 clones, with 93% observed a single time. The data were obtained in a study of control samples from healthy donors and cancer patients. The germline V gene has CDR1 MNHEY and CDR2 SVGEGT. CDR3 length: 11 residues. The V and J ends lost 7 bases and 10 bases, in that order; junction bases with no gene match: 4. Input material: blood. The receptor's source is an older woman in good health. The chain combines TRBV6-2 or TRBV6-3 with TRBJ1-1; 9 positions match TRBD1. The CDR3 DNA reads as TGTGCCAGCACCCCGGGACAGGGAGCTTTCTTT. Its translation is CASTPGQGAFF.